This TCR beta chain is from a study of blood T cell repertoires in COVID-19. Study-wide background: Sites across the United States, Italy and Spain contributed samples from acute and convalescent COVID-19.

The CDR3 is 16 amino acids. The V segment lost 4 bases and the J segment 5 bases; nucleotides outside the gene matches: 9. Germline V gives CDR1 KGHSH, CDR2 LQKENI. The data were produced by immunoSEQ multiplex PCR, yet TCRdb's version contains in-frame clones alone and is incomplete. The table records 250,000 to 400,000 clones, around 90% of them present only once. Residents of over 20 US areas, aged roughly 18 to 95 years, made up the participants. Donors in Cohort 3 who had recovered were those with two negative PCRs, healthcare professional clearance, or resolution of their symptoms. V usage is TRBV18 and J usage is TRBJ1-5; 9 positions agree with TRBD1. Sequencing was performed on PBMCs or T cells enriched from blood (not recorded which). This TCR derives from a man aged 60-69 years who had recovered from COVID-19. The CDR3 DNA reads TGTGCCAGCTCACTGGGACAGGGAGATTTCTATCAGCCCCAGCATTTT. It is translated as CASSLGQGDFYQPQHF. The full variable domain, completed using reference TRBV18 and TRBJ1-5, is NAGVMQNPRHLVRRRGQEARLRCSPMKGHSHVYWYRQLPEEGLKFMVYLQKENIIDESGMPKERFSAEFPKEGPSILRIQQVVRGDSAAYFCASSLGQGDFYQPQHFGDGTRLSIL.